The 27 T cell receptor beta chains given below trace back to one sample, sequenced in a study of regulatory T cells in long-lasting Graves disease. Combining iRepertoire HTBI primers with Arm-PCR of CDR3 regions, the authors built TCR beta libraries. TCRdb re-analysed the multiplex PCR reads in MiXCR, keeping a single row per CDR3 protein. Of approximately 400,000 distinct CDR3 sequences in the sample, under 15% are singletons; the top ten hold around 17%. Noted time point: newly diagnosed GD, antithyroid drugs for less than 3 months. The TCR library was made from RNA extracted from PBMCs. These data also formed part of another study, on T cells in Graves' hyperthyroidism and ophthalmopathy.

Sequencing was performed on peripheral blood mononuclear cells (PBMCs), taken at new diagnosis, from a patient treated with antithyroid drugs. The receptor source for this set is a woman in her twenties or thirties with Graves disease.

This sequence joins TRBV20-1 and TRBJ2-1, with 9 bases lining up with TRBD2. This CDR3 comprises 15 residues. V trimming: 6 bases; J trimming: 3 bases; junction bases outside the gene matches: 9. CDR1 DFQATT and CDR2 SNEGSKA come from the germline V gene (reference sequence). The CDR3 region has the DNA TGCAGTGCGCCTACCGGGACTAGCCGCTACAATGAGCAGTTCTTC. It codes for CSAPTGTSRYNEQFF.

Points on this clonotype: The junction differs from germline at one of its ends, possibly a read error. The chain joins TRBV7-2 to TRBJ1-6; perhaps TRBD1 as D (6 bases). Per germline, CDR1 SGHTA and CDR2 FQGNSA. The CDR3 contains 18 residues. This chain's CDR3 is CASSARPTGFSYNPPLHF. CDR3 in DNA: TGTGCCAGCAGCGCAAGGCCGACAGGTTTCAGCTATAATCCACCCCTCCACTTT.

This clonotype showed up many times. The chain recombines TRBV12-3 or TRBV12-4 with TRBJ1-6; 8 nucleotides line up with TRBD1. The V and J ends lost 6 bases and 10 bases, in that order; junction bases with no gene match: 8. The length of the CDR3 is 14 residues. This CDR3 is CASRPTGAGSPLHF. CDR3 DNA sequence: TGTGCCAGCAGGCCGACAGGGGCGGGATCACCCCTCCACTTT.

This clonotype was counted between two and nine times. CDR3 sequence reads: CSVVSRRGGYTF. The DNA of the CDR3 is TGCAGCGTTGTATCCAGAAGGGGGGGCTACACCTTC. This chain joins TRBV29-1 and TRBJ1-2; TRBD1 is a possible D gene (6 bases). The CDR3 is 12 residues long. Trimming cost V 4 bases and J 8 bases, with 14 bases left between them. CDR1 is SQVTM, CDR2 ANQGSEA, per germline.

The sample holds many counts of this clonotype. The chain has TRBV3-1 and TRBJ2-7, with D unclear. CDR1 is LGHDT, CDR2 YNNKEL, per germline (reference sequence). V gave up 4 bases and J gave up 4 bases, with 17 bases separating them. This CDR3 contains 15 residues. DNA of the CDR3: TGTGCCAGCAGCCCGACTCCACTTAGCTTATACGAGCAGTACTTC. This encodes CASSPTPLSLYEQYF.

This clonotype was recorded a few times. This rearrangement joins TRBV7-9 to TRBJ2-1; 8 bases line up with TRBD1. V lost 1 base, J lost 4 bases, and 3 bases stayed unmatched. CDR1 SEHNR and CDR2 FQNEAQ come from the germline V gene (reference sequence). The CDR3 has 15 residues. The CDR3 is CASSLVGDRYNEQFF. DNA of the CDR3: TGTGCCAGCAGCTTAGTTGGGGACAGGTACAATGAGCAGTTCTTC.

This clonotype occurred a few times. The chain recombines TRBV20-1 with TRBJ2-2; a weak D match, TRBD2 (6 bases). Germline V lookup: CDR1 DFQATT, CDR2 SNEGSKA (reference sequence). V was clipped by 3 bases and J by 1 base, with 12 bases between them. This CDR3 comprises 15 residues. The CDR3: CSARDLGGNTGELFF. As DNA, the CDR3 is TGCAGTGCTAGGGACTTGGGGGGGAACACCGGGGAGCTGTTTTTT.

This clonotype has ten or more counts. The CDR3 region is CASSPDYGGETQYF. CDR3 coding DNA: TGTGCCAGCAGCCCCGACTATGGTGGAGAGACCCAGTACTTC. This chain connects TRBV5-6 to TRBJ2-5; possible D gene TRBD2, 5 bases. Per germline, CDR1 SGHDT and CDR2 YYEEEE. V gave up 4 bases and J gave up 4 bases, with 14 bases separating them. This CDR3 region has 14 residues.

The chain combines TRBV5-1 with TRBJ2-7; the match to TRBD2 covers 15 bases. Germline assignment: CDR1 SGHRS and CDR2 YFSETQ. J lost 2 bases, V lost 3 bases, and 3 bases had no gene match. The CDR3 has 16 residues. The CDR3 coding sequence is TGCGCCAGCAGCTCAGGGACTAGCGGGGGGACCTACGAGCAGTACTTC. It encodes CASSSGTSGGTYEQYF.

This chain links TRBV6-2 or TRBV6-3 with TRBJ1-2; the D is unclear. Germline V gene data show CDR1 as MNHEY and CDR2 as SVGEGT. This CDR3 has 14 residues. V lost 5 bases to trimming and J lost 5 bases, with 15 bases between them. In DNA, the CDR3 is TGTGCCAGCAGTAGATCCGGAGGCGGGTATGGCTACACCTTC. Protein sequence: CASSRSGGGYGYTF.

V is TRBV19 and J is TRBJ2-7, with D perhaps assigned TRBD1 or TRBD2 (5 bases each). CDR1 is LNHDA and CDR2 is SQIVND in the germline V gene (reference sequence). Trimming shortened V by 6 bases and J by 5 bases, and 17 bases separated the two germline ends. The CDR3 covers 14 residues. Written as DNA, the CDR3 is TGTGCCAGTAGCCCGCTGGGGGATTTCAACGAGCAGTACTTC. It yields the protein CASSPLGDFNEQYF.

The CDR3 reads CASSYSIGLNQPQHF. The CDR3 DNA reads TGTGCCAGCAGTTACAGTATAGGGTTGAATCAGCCCCAGCATTTT. The rearrangement joins TRBV6-5 to TRBJ1-5; no clear D gene. Germline-derived CDR1 and CDR2 are MNHEY and SVGAGI. This CDR3 region has 15 residues. Trimming stripped 2 bases from V and 4 bases from J, with 12 bases between.

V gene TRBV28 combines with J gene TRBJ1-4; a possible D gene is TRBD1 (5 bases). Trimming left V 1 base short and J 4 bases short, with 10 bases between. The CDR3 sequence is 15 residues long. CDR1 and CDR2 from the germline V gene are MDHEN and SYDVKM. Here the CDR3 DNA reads TGTGCCAGCAGTTTATCAGGGTTGGGTAATGAAAAACTGTTTTTT. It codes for CASSLSGLGNEKLFF.

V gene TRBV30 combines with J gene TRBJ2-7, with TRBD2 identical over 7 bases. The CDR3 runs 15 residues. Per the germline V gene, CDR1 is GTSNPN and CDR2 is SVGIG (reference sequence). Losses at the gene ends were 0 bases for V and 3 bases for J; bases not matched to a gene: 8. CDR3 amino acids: CAWSVRTGGIYEQYF. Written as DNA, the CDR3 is TGTGCCTGGAGTGTACGGACGGGAGGTATCTACGAGCAGTACTTC.

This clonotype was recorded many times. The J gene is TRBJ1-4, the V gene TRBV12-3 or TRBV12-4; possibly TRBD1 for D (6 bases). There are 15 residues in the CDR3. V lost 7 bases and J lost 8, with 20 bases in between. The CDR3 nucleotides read TGTGCCAGCACTAGCGTGGGGACAAAGGGGGAAAAACTGTTTTTT. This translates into CASTSVGTKGEKLFF.

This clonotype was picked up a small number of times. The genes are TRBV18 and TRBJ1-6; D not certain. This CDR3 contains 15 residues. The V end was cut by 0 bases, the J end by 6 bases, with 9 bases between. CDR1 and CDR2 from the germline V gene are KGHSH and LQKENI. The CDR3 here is CASSPPGLSNSPLHF. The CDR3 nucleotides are TGTGCCAGCTCACCACCGGGGTTGAGTAATTCACCCCTCCACTTT. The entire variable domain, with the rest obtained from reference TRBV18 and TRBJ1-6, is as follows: NAGVMQNPRHLVRRRGQEARLRCSPMKGHSHVYWYRQLPEEGLKFMVYLQKENIIDESGMPKERFSAEFPKEGPSILRIQQVVRGDSAAYFCASSPPGLSNSPLHFGNGTRLTVT.

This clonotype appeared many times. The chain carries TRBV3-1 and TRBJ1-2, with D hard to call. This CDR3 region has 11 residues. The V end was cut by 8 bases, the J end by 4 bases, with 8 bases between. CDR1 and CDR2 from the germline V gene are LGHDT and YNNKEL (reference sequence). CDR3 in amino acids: CASYYGYGYTF. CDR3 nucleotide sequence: TGTGCCAGCTACTACGGCTATGGCTACACCTTC. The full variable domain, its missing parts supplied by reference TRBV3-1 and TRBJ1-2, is DTAVSQTPKYLVTQMGNDKSIKCEQNLGHDTMYWYKQDSKKFLKIMFSYNNKELIINETVPNRFSPKSPDKAHLNLHINSLELGDSAVYFCASYYGYGYTFGSGTRLTVV.

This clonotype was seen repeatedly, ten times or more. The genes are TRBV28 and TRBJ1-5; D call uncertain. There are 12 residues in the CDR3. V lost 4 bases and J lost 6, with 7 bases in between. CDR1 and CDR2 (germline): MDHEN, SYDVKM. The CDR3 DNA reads TGTGCCAGCAGTTCAGGAACTCAGCCCCAGCATTTT. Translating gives CASSSGTQPQHF.

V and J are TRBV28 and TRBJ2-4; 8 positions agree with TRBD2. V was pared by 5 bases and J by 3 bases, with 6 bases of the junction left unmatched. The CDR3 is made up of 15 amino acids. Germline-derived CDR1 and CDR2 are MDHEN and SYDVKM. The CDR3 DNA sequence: TGTGCCAGCAGTCAGAGCGGGAGTGGCAAAAACATTCAGTACTTC. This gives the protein CASSQSGSGKNIQYF.

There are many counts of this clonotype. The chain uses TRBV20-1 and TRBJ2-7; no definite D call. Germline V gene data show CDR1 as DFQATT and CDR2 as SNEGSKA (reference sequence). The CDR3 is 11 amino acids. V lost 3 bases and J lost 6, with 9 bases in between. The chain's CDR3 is CSASLVSEQYF. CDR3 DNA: TGCAGTGCTAGTTTGGTTTCCGAGCAGTACTTC.

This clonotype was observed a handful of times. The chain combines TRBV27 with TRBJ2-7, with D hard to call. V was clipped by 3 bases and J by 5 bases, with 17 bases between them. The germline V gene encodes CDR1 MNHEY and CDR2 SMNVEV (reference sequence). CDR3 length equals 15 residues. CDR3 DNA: TGTGCCAGCAGTTTGTTCCGGCACTACAGCAACGAGCAGTACTTC. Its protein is CASSLFRHYSNEQYF.

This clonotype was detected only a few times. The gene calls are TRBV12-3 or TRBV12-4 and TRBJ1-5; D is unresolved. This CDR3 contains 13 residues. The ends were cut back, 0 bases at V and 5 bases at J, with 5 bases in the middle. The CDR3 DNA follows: TGTGCCAGCAGTTTAGCTCTAGATCAGCCCCAGCATTTT. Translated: CASSLALDQPQHF.

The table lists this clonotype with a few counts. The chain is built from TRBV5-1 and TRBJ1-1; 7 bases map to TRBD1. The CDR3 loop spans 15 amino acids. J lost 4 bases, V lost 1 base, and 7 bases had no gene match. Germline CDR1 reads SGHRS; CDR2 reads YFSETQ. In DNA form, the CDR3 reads TGCGCCAGCAGCTTGTCGTGGCAGGGGGGCACTGAAGCTTTCTTT. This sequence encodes CASSLSWQGGTEAFF.

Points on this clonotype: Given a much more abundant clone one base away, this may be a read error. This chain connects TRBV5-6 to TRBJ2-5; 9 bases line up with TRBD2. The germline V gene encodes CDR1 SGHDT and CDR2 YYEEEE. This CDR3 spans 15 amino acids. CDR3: CASSLASGIVETRYF. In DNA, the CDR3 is TGTGCCAGCAGCTTGGCTAGCGGGATAGTAGAGACCCGGTACTTC.

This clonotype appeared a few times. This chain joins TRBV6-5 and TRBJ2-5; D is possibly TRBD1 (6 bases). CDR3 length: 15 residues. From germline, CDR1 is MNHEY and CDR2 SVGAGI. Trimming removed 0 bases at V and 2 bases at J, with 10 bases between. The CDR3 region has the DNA TGTGCCAGCAGTTACTCCGGACAGATACAAGAGACCCAGTACTTC. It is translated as CASSYSGQIQETQYF.

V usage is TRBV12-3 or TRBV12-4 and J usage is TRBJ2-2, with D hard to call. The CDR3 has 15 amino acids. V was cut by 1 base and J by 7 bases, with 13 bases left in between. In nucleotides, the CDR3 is TGTGCCAGCAGTTTAGGGACGGGTGTCTTCGGGGAGCTGTTTTTT. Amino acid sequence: CASSLGTGVFGELFF.

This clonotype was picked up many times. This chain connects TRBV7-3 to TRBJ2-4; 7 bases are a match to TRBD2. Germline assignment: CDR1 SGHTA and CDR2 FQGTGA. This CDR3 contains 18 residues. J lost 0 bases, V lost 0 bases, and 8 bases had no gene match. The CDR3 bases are TGTGCCAGCAGCTTAACCGGACTCGGGGGGATAGCCAAAAACATTCAGTACTTC. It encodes CASSLTGLGGIAKNIQYF.